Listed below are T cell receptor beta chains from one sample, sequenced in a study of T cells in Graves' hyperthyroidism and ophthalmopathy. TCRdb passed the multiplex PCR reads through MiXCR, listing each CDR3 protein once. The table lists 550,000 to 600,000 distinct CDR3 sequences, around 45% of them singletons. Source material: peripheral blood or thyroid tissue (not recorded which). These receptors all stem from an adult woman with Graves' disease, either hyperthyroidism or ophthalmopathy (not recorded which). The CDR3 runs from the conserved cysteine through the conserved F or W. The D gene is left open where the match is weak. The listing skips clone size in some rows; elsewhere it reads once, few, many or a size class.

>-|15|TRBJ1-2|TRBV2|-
CASGGGLASEHGYTF
TGTGCCAGCGGAGGGGGACTAGCTTCCGAGCACGGCTACACCTTC
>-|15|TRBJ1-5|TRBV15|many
CATSRGRKSDQPQHF
TGTGCCACCAGCAGGGGCCGAAAATCGGATCAGCCCCAGCATTTT
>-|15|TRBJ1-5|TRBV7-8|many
CASSVNSGVNQPQHF
TGTGCCAGCAGCGTTAACTCAGGGGTAAATCAGCCCCAGCATTTT
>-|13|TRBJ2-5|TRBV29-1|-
CRVKLGPRETQYF
TGCAGAGTCAAGTTAGGGCCAAGAGAGACCCAGTACTTC
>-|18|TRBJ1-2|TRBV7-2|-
CASSQDRFGRGNHYGYTF
TGCGCCAGCAGCCAAGATCGATTTGGGAGGGGCAACCATTATGGCTACACCTTC
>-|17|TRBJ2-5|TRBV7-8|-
CASSKRQKAISQETQYF
TGTGCCAGCAGCAAACGACAGAAAGCAATCAGCCAGGAGACCCAGTACTTC
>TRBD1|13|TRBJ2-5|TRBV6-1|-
CASSDRGLETLHF
TGTGCCAGCAGTGACAGGGGGCTGGAGACTCTTCACTTC
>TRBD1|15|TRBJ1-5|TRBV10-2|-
CASSLPGQGVQPQHF
TGCGCCAGCTCCCTCCCTGGACAGGGGGTGCAGCCCCAGCATTTT
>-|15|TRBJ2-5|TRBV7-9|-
CASRGDEGISKTQYF
TGTGCCAGCAGAGGGGACGAGGGTATATCAAAGACCCAGTACTTC
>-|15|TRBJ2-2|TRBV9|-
CASSVVAGEAGELFF
TGTGCCAGCAGCGTAGTTGCAGGGGAGGCCGGGGAGCTGTTTTTT
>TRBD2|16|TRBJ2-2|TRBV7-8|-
CASSSTSGTNTGELFF
TGTGCCAGCAGCAGCACTAGCGGGACGAACACCGGGGAGCTGTTTTTT
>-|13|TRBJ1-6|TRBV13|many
CASSIQGYSPLHF
TGTGCCAGCAGTATCCAGGGCTATTCACCCCTCCACTTT
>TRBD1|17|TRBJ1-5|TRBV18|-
CASSRTGTGYGNQPQHF
TGTGCCAGCTCCCGCACCGGGACAGGGTATGGCAATCAGCCCCAGCATTTT
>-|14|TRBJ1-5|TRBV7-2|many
CASSPGGSEGAQHF
TGTGCCAGCAGCCCGGGGGGATCCGAGGGGGCCCAGCATTTT
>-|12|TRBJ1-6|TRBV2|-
CASGTNNSPLHF
TGTGCCAGCGGGACAAATAATTCACCCCTCCACTTT
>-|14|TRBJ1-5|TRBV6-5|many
CASSYSGRVRPQHF
TGTGCCAGCAGTTACTCGGGCAGAGTGAGGCCCCAGCATTTT
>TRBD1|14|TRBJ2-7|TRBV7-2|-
CASTLDRGAYEQYF
TGTGCCAGTACTTTAGACAGGGGGGCGTACGAGCAGTACTTC
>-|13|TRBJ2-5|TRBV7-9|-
CASSQGGAETQYF
TGTGCCAGCAGCCAAGGGGGAGCAGAGACCCAGTACTTC
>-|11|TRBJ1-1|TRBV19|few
CASKGWTEAFF
TGTGCCAGTAAAGGTTGGACTGAAGCTTTCTTT
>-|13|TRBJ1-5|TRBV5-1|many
CASSLRPQGPQHF
TGCGCCAGCAGCCTTCGACCACAGGGGCCCCAGCATTTT
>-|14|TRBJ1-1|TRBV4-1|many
CASSQDLADTEAFF
TGCGCCAGCAGCCAAGATTTGGCAGACACTGAAGCTTTCTTT
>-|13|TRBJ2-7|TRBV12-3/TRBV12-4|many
CASSHGLAYEQYF
TGTGCCAGCAGTCATGGGTTGGCCTACGAGCAGTACTTC
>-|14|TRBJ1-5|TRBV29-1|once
CSQATAAGGQPQHF
TGCAGCCAGGCGACAGCGGCGGGCGGTCAGCCCCAGCATTTT
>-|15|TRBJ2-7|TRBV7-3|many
CASSSEWVIYCEQYF
TGTGCCAGCAGCTCCGAGTGGGTGATCTATTGCGAGCAGTACTTC
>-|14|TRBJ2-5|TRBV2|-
CASSVEGSGQPQYF
TGTGCCAGCAGTGTTGAGGGGTCGGGTCAGCCCCAGTACTTC
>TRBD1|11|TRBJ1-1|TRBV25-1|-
CASSETGWAFF
TGTGCCAGCAGTGAGACAGGGTGGGCTTTCTTT
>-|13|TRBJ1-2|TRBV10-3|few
CAINREGGDGYTF
TGTGCCATCAATCGGGAAGGGGGTGATGGCTACACCTTC
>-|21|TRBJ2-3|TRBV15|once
CATSRDFLPTSSESPADTQYF
TGTGCCACCAGCAGAGACTTCCTCCCTACTAGTTCTGAGTCCCCAGCGGATACGCAGTATTTT
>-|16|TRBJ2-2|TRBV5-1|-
CASSRRDTDFTGELFF
TGCGCCAGCAGCCGCCGGGACACGGACTTTACCGGGGAGCTGTTTTTT
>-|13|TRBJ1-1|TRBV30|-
CAWKGRSNTEAFF
TGTGCCTGGAAAGGCAGGTCAAACACTGAAGCTTTCTTT
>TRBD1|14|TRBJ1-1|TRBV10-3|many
CAISESGQGTEAFF
TGTGCCATCAGTGAGTCTGGACAGGGCACTGAAGCTTTCTTT
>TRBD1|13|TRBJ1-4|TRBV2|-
CASGTGLQGKLSF
TGTGCCAGCGGGACAGGGCTTCAAGGAAAACTGTCTTTT
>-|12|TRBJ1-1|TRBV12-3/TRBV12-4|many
CASTPGNTEAFF
TGTGCCAGCACCCCCGGGAACACTGAAGCTTTCTTT
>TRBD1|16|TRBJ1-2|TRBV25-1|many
CASSETRTGGENGYTF
TGTGCCAGCAGTGAGACTAGGACAGGGGGCGAGAATGGCTACACCTTC
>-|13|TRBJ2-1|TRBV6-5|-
CASSQGLFDEQFF
TGTGCCAGCAGTCAAGGACTATTCGATGAGCAGTTCTTC
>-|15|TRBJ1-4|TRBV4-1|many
CASRHLPETNEKLFF
TGCGCCAGCAGACACCTGCCAGAAACCAATGAAAAACTGTTTTTT
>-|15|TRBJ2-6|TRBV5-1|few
CASSLIQGGANVLTF
TGCGCCAGCAGCTTGATCCAGGGTGGGGCCAACGTCCTGACTTTC
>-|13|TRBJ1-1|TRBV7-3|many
CASSLAANTEAFF
TGTGCCAGCAGCTTAGCAGCGAACACTGAAGCTTTCTTT
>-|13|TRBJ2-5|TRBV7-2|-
CASSFEFSYEQCF
TGTGCCAGCAGCTTCGAGTTCTCCTACGAGCAGTGCTTC
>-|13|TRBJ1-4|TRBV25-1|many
CASSRRGDEKLFF
TGTGCCAGCAGCCGGAGAGGGGATGAAAAACTGTTTTTT
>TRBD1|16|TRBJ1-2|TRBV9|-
CASSVGTLAGGYDYTF
TGTGCCAGCAGCGTAGGGACTTTAGCAGGGGGCTACGACTACACCTTC
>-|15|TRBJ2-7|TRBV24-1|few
CATSDPREGVHEQYF
TGTGCCACCAGTGATCCCCGGGAAGGAGTCCACGAGCAGTACTTC
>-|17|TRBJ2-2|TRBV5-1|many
CASSLAQTGGSPGELFF
TGCGCCAGCAGCTTGGCCCAAACTGGCGGATCCCCCGGGGAGCTGTTTTTT
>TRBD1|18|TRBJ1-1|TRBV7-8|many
CASSLAFEFDRGDTEAFF
TGTGCCAGCAGCTTAGCGTTTGAGTTTGACAGGGGGGACACTGAAGCTTTCTTT
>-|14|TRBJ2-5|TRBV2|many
CASRGESSRETQYF
TGTGCCAGCAGGGGGGAGTCCTCGAGGGAGACCCAGTACTTC
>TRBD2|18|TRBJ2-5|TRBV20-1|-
CSARDLPIGTSQGETQYF
TGCAGTGCTAGAGATTTACCCATAGGGACTAGCCAGGGGGAGACCCAGTACTTC